The rows below give T cell receptor beta chains drawn from one sample of a study of PD-1 blockade in classical Hodgkin lymphoma. Profiled with immunoSEQ multiplex PCR; TCRdb holds only in-frame clones, not every one. The table includes 80,000 to 100,000 clones, 75% to 85% detected once. This material consisted of peripheral blood mononuclear cells (PBMCs), taken before the second cycle of nivolumab. The origin of the receptors is a human donor with classical Hodgkin lymphoma. CDR3s include the opening cysteine and the closing phenylalanine or tryptophan. The order of the fields is D gene, clone size, J gene, V gene, CDR3 protein, CDR3 DNA. D genes are given only for firm matches. The size field is filled for only some rows; it gives once, few, many or a size class.

D: .
size: many
J: TRBJ2-5
V: TRBV30
CDR3: CAWSKGETQYF
DNA: TGTGCCTGGAGCAAAGGGGAGACCCAGTACTTC

D: TRBD2
size: few
J: TRBJ2-1
V: TRBV27
CDR3: CASALAGRYNEQFF
DNA: TGTGCCAGCGCGCTAGCGGGCCGCTACAATGAGCAGTTCTTC

D: .
size: .
J: TRBJ2-3
V: TRBV30
CDR3: CAWSVFPTDTQYF
DNA: TGTGCCTGGAGTGTATTCCCCACAGATACGCAGTATTTT

D: .
size: .
J: TRBJ1-2
V: TRBV9
CDR3: CASSALSGRGLYGYTF
DNA: TGTGCCAGCAGCGCCCTCTCCGGGCGGGGACTTTATGGCTACACCTTC

D: TRBD1
size: .
J: TRBJ1-3
V: TRBV30
CDR3: CASAGGTGGNTIYF
DNA: TGTGCCTCCGCAGGGGGCACTGGTGGAAACACCATATATTTT

D: TRBD2
size: .
J: TRBJ2-2
V: TRBV19
CDR3: CASSMASGKAGELFF
DNA: TGTGCCAGTAGTATGGCTAGCGGGAAAGCCGGGGAGCTGTTTTTT

D: TRBD2
size: .
J: TRBJ2-1
V: TRBV10-1
CDR3: CASSESRLAGSYNEQFF
DNA: TGCGCCAGCAGTGAGTCTCGGCTAGCGGGTTCCTACAATGAGCAGTTCTTC

D: TRBD2
size: .
J: TRBJ2-3
V: TRBV10-3
CDR3: CAISGLAASTDTQYF
DNA: TGTGCCATCAGCGGACTAGCGGCCAGCACAGATACGCAGTATTTT

D: .
size: .
J: TRBJ2-2
V: TRBV5-4
CDR3: CASSLGSAANTGELFF
DNA: TGTGCCAGCAGCTTGGGAAGCGCAGCGAACACCGGGGAGCTGTTTTTT

D: .
size: .
J: TRBJ1-5
V: TRBV19
CDR3: CASSWGGGASNQPQHF
DNA: TGTGCCAGTAGTTGGGGAGGGGGGGCTAGCAATCAGCCCCAGCATTTT

D: TRBD2
size: .
J: TRBJ2-1
V: TRBV7-8
CDR3: CASSPWVAGYNEQFF
DNA: TGTGCCAGCAGCCCATGGGTAGCGGGCTACAATGAGCAGTTCTTC

D: .
size: .
J: TRBJ2-7
V: TRBV6-5
CDR3: CASSPTAYEQYF
DNA: TGTGCCAGCAGCCCGACGGCCTACGAGCAGTACTTC

D: TRBD1
size: .
J: TRBJ2-1
V: TRBV6-5
CDR3: CASSTGGWQFF
DNA: TGTGCCAGCAGTACAGGGGGGTGGCAGTTCTTC

D: TRBD2
size: .
J: TRBJ2-1
V: TRBV7-2
CDR3: CASSLGTGAGEQFF
DNA: TGTGCCAGCAGCTTAGGGACTGGAGCGGGGGAGCAGTTCTTC

D: .
size: few
J: TRBJ1-5
V: TRBV27
CDR3: CASSLGRVVNLWNQPQHF
DNA: TGTGCCAGCAGTTTGGGCAGGGTGGTGAATCTTTGGAATCAGCCCCAGCATTTT

D: TRBD2
size: few
J: TRBJ2-1
V: TRBV5-1
CDR3: CASSLSGLAGHNEQFF
DNA: TGCGCCAGCAGCTTGAGTGGACTAGCGGGACACAATGAGCAGTTCTTC

D: TRBD2
size: few
J: TRBJ2-7
V: TRBV7-2
CDR3: CASSYRASGSSYEQYF
DNA: TGTGCCAGCAGCTACCGGGCTAGCGGGTCCTCCTACGAGCAGTACTTC